The clone carrying this T cell receptor beta chain was picked up one time. In the study's own analysis: Counts of nucleated cells, estimated from reference gene primer amplification, were obtained. The protocol was immunoSEQ multiplex PCR, while the TCRdb copy is restricted to in-frame clones and leaves out a portion. V, J and clone size reflect that table, while D and trimming were determined from the DNA. Seen here are 110,000 to 150,000 clones, approximately 79% observed once, and the top ten hold about 8.6%. The CDR3 spans 14 residues. With 9 bases removed from V and 6 bases from J, the gap between germline ends came to 17 bases. Germline V CDR1 and CDR2: KGHDR, SFDVKD. This specimen comes from a study of blood T cell repertoires in COVID-19. The overall study: From the United States, Italy and Spain came samples of acute and convalescent COVID-19. T cells, B-cell-depleted T cells, or PBMCs provided the cDNA or gDNA that served as material.

The receptor was isolated from a man between 50 and 59 years old with active or convalescent COVID-19. V is TRBV24-1 and J is TRBJ2-1, with a tentative D call TRBD2 (7 bases). Sequenced material: peripheral blood. CDR3 residues: CATGEGGARNEQFF. CDR3 bases: TGTGCCACCGGGGAGGGGGGGGCCCGCAATGAGCAGTTCTTC.